The source of this TCR beta chain is a study of shared clonotypes between healthy human individuals (dated by TCRdb to about 2020). Regarding the research as a whole: A few men and a couple of women, aged 18 to 49 years, made up the cohort. For each donor, CD4 naive and CD4 memory were each given three plates, CD8 naive was given two plates, and CD8 memory was given one plate. To increase sequencing depth and limit assay-specific biases, different laboratories used diverse techniques to prepare libraries and sequence TCR repertoires. Blood TCR repertoires of about 5 healthy adults were deeply sequenced to estimate repertoire size and the extent of clonotype sharing between individuals. Between about 0.8 and 8.9 billion PBMCs per donor were obtained by leukapheresis. The paper as a whole reports these results and caveats: Sharing across four donors was observed for approximately 4.6% of naive CD4, 3.5% of naive CD8, over 2% of memory CD4, and over 0.3% of memory CD8 clonotypes. Incomplete sequencing was indicated by rarefaction of sorted-subset datasets, despite the large sequencing depth. Clonotypes shared by all four sorted-subset donors showed higher generation probabilities than non-shared clonotypes. Sampling was restricted to blood, and TCR repertoires in tissues likely differ from the TCR repertoires found in blood. Because the study included a small number of donors, the genetic and exposure-history diversity represented was limited. Larger estimated clonotype richness was generally found for naive subsets than for memory subsets. Based on pairwise subsampling, the degree of clonotype sharing among donors was expected to be affected by sequencing depth.

From the cysteine through the phenylalanine, the CDR3 covers 15 amino acids. Just the 45-base CDR3 DNA is kept, in frame starting at base 1. The CDR1 and CDR2 encoded by the germline V gene (reference sequence) are LNHDA and SQIVND. Trimming takes 3 bases off V and 7 bases off J; junction bases not matched to a gene: 9. A remark on this clone: The target of this receptor is not known. No much larger clone exists at a distance of one base, and base qualities are not known.

Healthy HIV-negative adults with no recently reported acute infections or vaccinations were included as donors. All donors were Caucasian adults living in Nashville, Tennessee, USA. CD4+ T cells were enriched by magnetic negative selection, after which naive cells were positively selected on CD45RA and the negative fraction was taken as the memory subset. Blood was obtained by leukapheresis, after which PBMCs were separated by Ficoll-Histopaque density gradient centrifugation and cryopreserved in liquid nitrogen vapor phase. Analytical flow cytometry was used to check the purity and quantity of each magnetically sorted T cell population. From each sorted fraction, genomic DNA was isolated and quantified by UV absorbance on a Nanodrop 2000c. Using the deep immunoSEQ assay, multiplex PCR amplified TCR CDR3 regions from genomic DNA. For each cell subset, the extracted genomic DNA was distributed evenly across all wells of several immunoSEQ 96-well plates, and each plate served as one replicate. For sorted subsets, each replicate PCR was loaded with 200 ng genomic DNA, equivalent to some 27,000 T cell genomes. Purified libraries were measured with a Qubit 3.0 fluorometer, size-checked on a Bioanalyzer 2100, and measured again with the KAPA Library Quantification kit. Every immunoSEQ 96-well plate was sequenced on a separate single-read 150-cycle Illumina NextSeq 550 flow cell. On the authors' methods: Because the immunoSEQ output held only junctional sequences and lacked quality scores, the filtering could not match the filtering applied to full-length reads. To assign V/J genes and CDR3, sequences were annotated against IMGT germline references using PyIR, a Python wrapper for IgBLAST v1.9. Any read was removed if the V/J assignment was weak (E-value above 1e-6), the CDR3 was missing, or the read contained stop codons, out-of-frame junctions, or ambiguous translated residues. V3J clonotypes were defined as sequences sharing the same inferred V gene, J gene, and CDR3 amino acid sequence. To compute the percentage overlap between repertoires, the number of shared unique clonotypes was divided by the size of the smaller repertoire. Three approaches were used to assess repertoire richness: RTK rarefaction, the Chao1 estimator, and Recon v2.1 estimates of unobserved clonotypes. Generation probabilities for all TCRbeta clonotypes obtained by the gDNA method from several donors were computed using OLGA. Held by TCRdb, this immuneACCESS table contains in-frame sequences only and omits some clones. Under half of the omission traces to an unresolved V gene where checked; the cause of the rest is unknown. V and J calls and clone size are those listed in that table; D and trimming were worked out from the DNA. In all, the sample holds about 2.3 million clones, and around 90% of those were seen once. The ten largest clones represent 0.37% of the sample.

The TCR was taken from a young man in good health. Some clones in this sample may be carry-over from other donors' samples. In this chain, TRBV19 is recombined with TRBJ2-1; the central 7 bases match TRBD1. The source material was naive CD4+ T cells from PBMCs. The intended sense of this specimen's cell subset or site label: CD45RA+ positively selected. The CDR3 loop reads CASSIPRQGKNEQFF. The nucleotides are TGTGCCAGTAGTATTCCCCGACAGGGTAAAAATGAGCAGTTCTTC.